Listed here are 26 T cell receptor beta chains from one sample, sequenced in a study of blood T cells in healthy people across ages. Together with a sample-barcoded 5' primer, a J-beta primer mix was included in a second PCR lasting about 7 to 11 cycles. TCRdb itself ran the 5' RACE reads through MiXCR, one entry per CDR3 protein. The sample includes around 280,000 distinct CDR3 sequences, 25% to 30% of them seen just once. The source material was blood. Source of these receptors: a woman in her seventies in good health.

This clonotype was counted between two and nine times. The rearrangement joins TRBV6-4 to TRBJ2-5, with 7 bases aligning to TRBD1. The CDR3 is made up of 12 amino acids. Germline CDR1 reads MRHNA; CDR2 reads SNTAGT. The CDR3 DNA reads TGTGACATACAGGGGAGTCAAGAGACCCAGTACTTC. Residues: CDIQGSQETQYF.

The rearrangement joins TRBV10-3 to TRBJ1-4; TRBD1 is a possible D gene (6 bases). The CDR3 is 14 residues long. V shed 2 bases and J shed 5 bases, with 9 bases lying between them. Germline-derived CDR1 and CDR2 are ENHRY and SYGVKD. The chain's CDR3 is CAISEGQTNEKLFF. The CDR3 DNA reads as TGTGCCATCAGTGAGGGACAGACCAATGAAAAACTGTTTTTT.

In this sample, this clonotype turned up a few times. This chain links TRBV5-1 with TRBJ2-1; D tentatively reads TRBD1 or TRBD2 (6 bases each). Germline loops: CDR1 SGHRS, CDR2 YFSETQ. V gave up 0 bases and J gave up 1 base, with 8 bases separating them. The CDR3 is 15 amino acids. The CDR3 coding sequence is TGCGCCAGCAGCTTGGAAGGGGGGTCCTACAATGAGCAGTTCTTC. It is translated as CASSLEGGSYNEQFF.

This chain uses TRBV28 with TRBJ1-5; no definite D call. This CDR3 is built from 15 residues. The V gene lost 2 bases and the J gene lost 4 bases, with 12 bases spanning the gap. The germline V gene encodes CDR1 MDHEN and CDR2 SYDVKM. The DNA for the CDR3 is TGTGCCAGCAGTTTACCGAGACCGTCGAATCAGCCCCAGCATTTT. This encodes CASSLPRPSNQPQHF.

The genes are TRBV7-9 and TRBJ2-7, with 7 positions matching TRBD1. The CDR3 consists of 14 residues. CDR1 is SEHNR, CDR2 FQNEAQ, per germline (reference sequence). V lost 1 base and J lost 3; bases outside the gene matches: 3. Here the CDR3 reads CASSLGDSNYEQYF. CDR3 DNA sequence: TGTGCCAGCAGCTTAGGGGACAGTAACTACGAGCAGTACTTC.

In the case of this clonotype: An end of the junction does not agree with germline; a read error may underlie this. The J gene is TRBJ2-5, the V gene TRBV20-1, with D unresolved. The end of the DNA fits TRBJ2-1 better, so the J call may be wrong. Germline-derived CDR1 and CDR2 are DFQATT and SNEGSKA (reference sequence). The CDR3 is 14 residues long. CDR3 loop: CSAREGNHYDEQFF. The CDR3 DNA is TGCAGTGCTAGAGAAGGAAACCACTACGATGAGCAGTTCTTC.

Notes on this clonotype: The junction departs from germline at one end; a sequencing error may be responsible. The chain combines TRBV20-1 with TRBJ2-3; 8 bases align to TRBD1. This CDR3 has 14 residues. Germline loops: CDR1 DFQATT, CDR2 SNEGSKA (reference sequence). This CDR3 reads CSARGQGSTDTQYF. The DNA for the CDR3 is TGCAGTGCGAGAGGACAGGGTAGCACAGATACGCAGTATTTT.

The chain has TRBV25-1 and TRBJ1-2, with TRBD1 matching 7 bases. The CDR3 is made up of 15 amino acids. The junction had 10 bases not matched to a gene; V was cut back by 4 bases and J by 5 bases. Germline V gives CDR1 MGHDK, CDR2 SYGVNS. The CDR3 region is CASSGDGTVKYGYTF. In nucleotides, the CDR3 is TGTGCCAGCAGTGGGGACGGGACAGTCAAATATGGCTACACCTTC.

For this clonotype: No conserved phenylalanine or tryptophan ends this CDR3, so it is likely a read error. The J gene is TRBJ2-7, the V gene TRBV2; weak D call: TRBD2 (5 bases). The CDR3 sequence is 13 residues long. Deletions cut 3 bases from V and 5 bases from J, with 11 bases between. CDR1 and CDR2 from the germline V gene are SNHLY and FYNNEI. CDR3 region: CASSDLLVHEQYL. The DNA of the CDR3 is TGTGCCAGCAGTGATCTACTAGTCCACGAGCAGTACCTC.

This clonotype was picked up a small number of times. The CDR3 loop is CASSFGEPQHF. Here the CDR3 DNA reads TGTGCCAGCAGTTTCGGGGAGCCCCAGCATTTT. The J gene is TRBJ1-5, the V gene TRBV28; D is ambiguous. This CDR3 is built from 11 residues. V was cut by 3 bases and J by 8 bases, with 5 bases left in between. Germline V CDR1 and CDR2: MDHEN, SYDVKM.

As regards this clonotype: This may be a read error: a much more frequent sequence differs by one nucleotide. The CDR3 loop is CASSLDRTSGPLAKNIQYF. For the CDR3, the DNA is TGTGCCAGCAGCTTAGATCGCACTAGCGGGCCTCTCGCGAAAAACATTCAGTACTTC. This chain uses TRBV11-2 with TRBJ2-4, with 9 bases fitting TRBD2. Trimming cost V 0 bases and J 4 bases; bases outside gene matches: 13. This CDR3 has 19 residues. CDR1 and CDR2 (germline): SGHAT, FQNNGV.

The chain links TRBV6-1 to TRBJ1-6; D is uncertain. CDR1 and CDR2 (germline): MNHNS, SASEGT. The CDR3 sequence is 13 residues long. Trimming took 8 bases from V and 0 from J, leaving 5 bases between them. The CDR3 region is CASLLSYNSPLHF. The CDR3 DNA reads TGTGCCAGCCTACTCTCCTATAATTCACCCCTCCACTTT.

The gene calls are TRBV12-3 or TRBV12-4 and TRBJ1-6, with 10 positions matching TRBD1. Trimming took 1 base from V and 12 from J; bases not matched to a gene: 9. This CDR3 is built from 16 residues. CDR3 in DNA: TGTGCCAGCAGTTTAGGGGCCGGGACAGGGGTTTTACCCCTCCACTTT. Translating gives CASSLGAGTGVLPLHF.

This clonotype was seen many times. The chain employs TRBV5-6 and TRBJ2-7; D gene uncertain. CDR1 SGHDT and CDR2 YYEEEE come from the germline V gene. The CDR3 has 13 amino acids. Trimming took 0 bases from V and 6 from J, leaving 10 bases between them. As DNA, the CDR3 is TGTGCCAGCAGCTTGGCCGGTAGAGGCGAGCAGTACTTC. Translating gives CASSLAGRGEQYF. The entire variable domain, with the rest obtained from reference TRBV5-6 and TRBJ2-7, is as follows: DAGVTQSPTHLIKTRGQQVTLRCSPKSGHDTVSWYQQALGQGPQFIFQYYEEEERQRGNFPDRFSGHQFPNYSSELNVNALLLGDSALYLCASSLAGRGEQYFGPGTRLTVT.

This clonotype was seen a handful of times. The chain employs TRBV4-1 and TRBJ2-3; D is perhaps TRBD1 or TRBD2 (5 bases each). CDR3 size: 18 residues. In germline, CDR1 is MGHRA, CDR2 YSYEKL. V gave up 3 bases and J gave up 2 bases, with 21 bases separating them. Written as DNA, the CDR3 is TGCGCCAGCAGCCATTCCTTAACGAGGCAGGGAGACACAGATACGCAGTATTTT. Its translation is CASSHSLTRQGDTDTQYF.

This chain links TRBV10-1 with TRBJ2-1, with D hard to call. The CDR3 is 15 residues long. Germline lookup yields CDR1 WNHNN and CDR2 SYGVQD (reference sequence). Trimming removed 0 bases from V and 6 bases from J, with 12 bases in between. The CDR3 nucleotides are TGCGCCAGCAGTGAGTCGATTGCCGGTCGCAATGAGCAGTTCTTC. It yields the protein CASSESIAGRNEQFF.

This clonotype was seen more than once but under ten times. CDR3: CSAAGLEETQYF. The CDR3 bases are TGCAGCGCTGCCGGACTAGAGGAGACCCAGTACTTC. This chain connects TRBV29-1 to TRBJ2-5; TRBD2 matches at 7 bases. Losses at the gene ends were 7 bases for V and 5 bases for J; bases not matched to a gene: 7. This CDR3 has 12 residues. CDR1 is SQVTM and CDR2 is ANQGSEA in the germline V gene.

This chain links TRBV28 with TRBJ2-7; D is undetermined. Looked up from germline, CDR1 is MDHEN and CDR2 is SYDVKM. V dropped 6 bases and J dropped 4 bases, with 7 bases sitting between them. This CDR3 spans 11 amino acids. CDR3 amino acids: CASREDYEQYF. Here the CDR3 DNA reads TGTGCCAGCAGAGAGGATTACGAGCAGTACTTC. Looking up the rest from reference TRBV28 and TRBJ2-7 gives the full variable domain: DVKVTQSSRYLVKRTGEKVFLECVQDMDHENMFWYRQDPGLGLRLIYFSYDVKMKEKGDIPEGYSVSREKKERFSLILESASTNQTSMYLCASREDYEQYFGPGTRLTVT.

The rearrangement joins TRBV9 to TRBJ2-7; D is undetermined. In germline, CDR1 is SGDLS, CDR2 YYNGEE. The CDR3 has 14 residues. The ends were cut back, 0 bases at V and 3 bases at J, with 10 bases in the middle. The CDR3 spells CASSVDPSDYEQYF. The CDR3 bases are TGTGCCAGCAGCGTAGATCCCTCCGACTACGAGCAGTACTTC.

CDR3 sequence (DNA): TGCAGCGTAGTGGACAGCATGAACACTGAAGCTTTCTTT. It translates to CSVVDSMNTEAFF. The gene calls are TRBV29-1 and TRBJ1-1; D might be TRBD1 (6 bases). The length of the CDR3 is 13 residues. Germline CDR1 and CDR2: SQVTM and ANQGSEA. The ends were cut back, 6 bases at V and 0 bases at J, with 11 bases in the middle.

CDR3 loop: CSAQQGIDEKLFF. The CDR3 DNA reads TGCAGTGCACAACAGGGAATTGATGAAAAACTGTTTTTT. The rearrangement links TRBV20-1 to TRBJ1-4; D perhaps matches TRBD1 (6 bases). Trimming left V 6 bases short and J 6 bases short, with 14 bases between. CDR1 and CDR2 from the germline V gene are DFQATT and SNEGSKA (reference sequence). This CDR3 comprises 13 residues.

This sequence joins TRBV6-2 or TRBV6-3 and TRBJ2-5, with D hard to call. TRBJ2-1 explains the end of the DNA better; the J call may be wrong. CDR3 size: 13 residues. Germline V gene lookup returns CDR1 MNHEY and CDR2 SVGEGT. CDR3 in DNA: TGTGCCAGCAGTTACACCGAGAGAAATGAGCAGTTCTTC. It encodes CASSYTERNEQFF.

This clonotype occurred a few times. The chain is built from TRBV29-1 and TRBJ2-2; D is perhaps TRBD2 (5 bases). Trimming removed 6 bases from V and 0 bases from J, with 11 bases in between. The CDR3 is 14 residues long. The V gene's germline CDR1 is SQVTM and CDR2 ANQGSEA. In DNA form, the CDR3 reads TGCAGCGTACAGCGGAACGCGAACACCGGGGAGCTGTTTTTT. It encodes CSVQRNANTGELFF.

V gene TRBV5-1 combines with J gene TRBJ2-3, with D possibly being TRBD1 (6 bases). The CDR3 runs to 16 residues. Germline assignment: CDR1 SGHRS and CDR2 YFSETQ. Trimming removed 0 bases at V and 2 bases at J, with 13 bases between. The CDR3 coding sequence is TGCGCCAGCAGCTTGGCGTCGGACAGACCCACAGATACGCAGTATTTT. Encoded protein: CASSLASDRPTDTQYF.

The V and J genes are TRBV5-1 and TRBJ1-1, with D possibly TRBD1 on 5 matching bases. This CDR3 has 16 amino acids. Trimming cost V 0 bases and J 2 bases, with 14 bases left between them. CDR1 is SGHRS and CDR2 is YFSETQ in the germline V gene. The CDR3, as DNA: TGCGCCAGCAGCTTGGGGGGGGGTCGAGGAAACACTGAAGCTTTCTTT. Amino acid sequence: CASSLGGGRGNTEAFF.

This clonotype was counted only a few times. The CDR3 region has the DNA TGTGCCAGCAGCGTGACACGGGAGGCAAACACCGGGGAGCTGTTTTTT. Protein sequence: CASSVTREANTGELFF. This chain links TRBV9 with TRBJ2-2, with 7 positions matching TRBD2. The CDR3 is 16 amino acids. Germline CDR1 reads SGDLS; CDR2 reads YYNGEE. V lost 2 bases and J lost 2; bases outside the gene matches: 6.